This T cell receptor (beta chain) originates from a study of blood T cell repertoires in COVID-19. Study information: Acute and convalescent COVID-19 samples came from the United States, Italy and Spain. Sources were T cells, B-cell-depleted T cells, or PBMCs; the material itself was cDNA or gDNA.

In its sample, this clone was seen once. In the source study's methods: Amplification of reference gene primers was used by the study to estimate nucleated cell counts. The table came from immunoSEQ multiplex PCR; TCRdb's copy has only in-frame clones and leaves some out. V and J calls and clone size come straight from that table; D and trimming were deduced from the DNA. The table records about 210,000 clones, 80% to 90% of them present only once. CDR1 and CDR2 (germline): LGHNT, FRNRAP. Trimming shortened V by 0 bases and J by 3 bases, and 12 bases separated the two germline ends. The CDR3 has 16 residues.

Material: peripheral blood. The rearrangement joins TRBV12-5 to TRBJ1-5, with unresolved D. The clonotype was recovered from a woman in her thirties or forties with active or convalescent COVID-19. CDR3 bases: TGTGCTAGTGGTTTGGTGGCCAGTATTGACAATCAGCCCCAGCATTTT. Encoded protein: CASGLVASIDNQPQHF.